The 32 T cell receptor beta chains below come from one sample, sequenced in a study of shared clonotypes between healthy human individuals. This table comes from immunoSEQ multiplex PCR, and its TCRdb copy is limited to in-frame clones, with some not included. The data contain about 2 million clones, roughly 96% of them singletons. The material sequenced was naive CD4+ T cells sorted from blood. Subset here: CD45RA+ positively selected. The receptors shown here come from a man aged 18-30 years in good health.

Only one count was recorded for this clone. This chain connects TRBV25-1 to TRBJ1-2; 12 nucleotides agree with TRBD1. The V gene's germline CDR1 is MGHDK and CDR2 SYGVNS. The length of the CDR3 is 17 residues. J gave up 7 bases and V 1 base, and 10 bases lay outside the gene matches. The CDR3 coding sequence is TGTGCCAGCAGTGAATCATTGGTGGGACAGGGGGCGGTTGGCTACACCTTC. Protein sequence: CASSESLVGQGAVGYTF.

The J gene is TRBJ2-2, the V gene TRBV27; 10 bases map to TRBD1. The CDR3 runs 15 residues. The germline gives CDR1 MNHEY, CDR2 SMNVEV (reference sequence). J was trimmed by 5 bases and V by 6 bases; bases with no gene match: 6. For the CDR3, the DNA is TGTGCCAGCAGCTCAGACAGGGGGCTAACCGGGGAGCTGTTTTTT. This translates into CASSSDRGLTGELFF.

Comment on this clone: This could be a read error, since a much larger clone is one nucleotide away. This chain connects TRBV7-9 to TRBJ2-1, with unresolved D. V lost 5 bases, J lost 2 bases, and 4 bases lay in between. The CDR3 is 12 residues long. CDR1 SEHNR and CDR2 FQNEAQ come from the germline V gene (reference sequence). This chain's CDR3 is CASSPAYNEQFF. CDR3 sequence (DNA): TGTGCCAGCAGCCCCGCCTACAATGAGCAGTTCTTC.

The J gene is TRBJ1-1, the V gene TRBV5-1; TRBD1 is a possible D gene (5 bases). This CDR3 region has 13 residues. Trimming removed 5 bases from V and 5 bases from J, with 13 bases in between. From germline, CDR1 is SGHRS and CDR2 YFSETQ. CDR3 DNA sequence: TGCGCCAGCAGAGCCGGGACCGGAACTGAAGCTTTCTTT. Residues: CASRAGTGTEAFF.

J is TRBJ1-6 and V is TRBV19; TRBD1 might be the D (5 bases). The CDR3 runs to 15 residues. The germline V and J ends were trimmed by 5 bases and 7 bases, with 15 bases remaining between them. Per germline, CDR1 LNHDA and CDR2 SQIVND (reference sequence). CDR3 in amino acids: CASSAPGVRNSPLHF. CDR3 nucleotide sequence: TGTGCCAGTAGTGCCCCGGGGGTGCGGAATTCACCCCTCCACTTT.

This clone has ten or more counts. The chain links TRBV11-2 to TRBJ2-7; 10 bases line up with TRBD1. Germline CDR1 SGHAT, CDR2 FQNNGV. With V trimmed by 4 bases and J by 7 bases, 10 bases remained unmatched. The CDR3 has 15 residues. For the CDR3, the DNA is TGTGCCAGCAGCTCCCGGGGACAGGGGAGTGGGGAGCAGTACTTC. As protein: CASSSRGQGSGEQYF.

J is TRBJ2-6 and V is TRBV28, with TRBD1 matching over 9 bases. The CDR3 length is 17 residues. Germline V gives CDR1 MDHEN, CDR2 SYDVKM. The ends lost 6 bases at V and 1 base at J; junction bases unmatched: 7. The CDR3 coding sequence is TGTGCCAGCAGGTTCCGGGACAGGGTGTCTGGGGCCAACGTCCTGACTTTC. Translated, it gives CASRFRDRVSGANVLTF. Full variable domain (missing parts from reference TRBV28 and TRBJ2-6): DVKVTQSSRYLVKRTGEKVFLECVQDMDHENMFWYRQDPGLGLRLIYFSYDVKMKEKGDIPEGYSVSREKKERFSLILESASTNQTSMYLCASRFRDRVSGANVLTFGAGSRLTVL.

The rearrangement joins TRBV6-1 to TRBJ2-5; 14 bases fit TRBD2. V shed 3 bases and J 5 bases; nucleotides not matched to a gene: 11. Germline V gene sequence: CDR1 MNHNS, CDR2 SASEGT. CDR3 length equals 18 residues. The CDR3 nucleotides are TGTGCCAGCAGTGAGACTAGCGGGGGGGCTGGTTCGCGGGAGACCCAGTACTTC. Translation gives CASSETSGGAGSRETQYF.

The chain combines TRBV7-2 with TRBJ1-2, with a tentative D call TRBD1 (6 bases). Germline assignment: CDR1 SGHTA and CDR2 FQGNSA. Trimming removed 5 bases from V and 6 bases from J, with 25 bases in between. CDR3 size: 17 residues. This chain's CDR3 is CASSPRAGRGGINGYTF. Written as DNA, the CDR3 is TGTGCCAGCAGCCCCCGGGCGGGCAGGGGAGGAATAAATGGCTACACCTTC.

The CDR3 nucleotides read TGCGCCAGCAGTGAGGGAACTAGTTTGGGCGACAGGGATACGCAGTATTTT. As protein: CASSEGTSLGDRDTQYF. This sequence joins TRBV10-1 and TRBJ2-3; perhaps TRBD1 as D (6 bases). V was pared by 2 bases and J by 6 bases, with 21 bases between. Germline values: CDR1 WNHNN, CDR2 SYGVQD (reference sequence). The CDR3 sequence is 17 residues long.

The chain carries TRBV18 and TRBJ2-3, with a possible D match to TRBD2 (6 bases). Trimming took 6 bases from V and 0 from J, leaving 16 bases between them. The CDR3 is made up of 16 amino acids. The V gene's germline CDR1 is KGHSH and CDR2 LQKENI. The CDR3 DNA reads TGTGCCAGCTCTACCAGGGTAGCGGAAAGCACAGATACGCAGTATTTT. Translating it yields CASSTRVAESTDTQYF.

This chain joins TRBV6-1 and TRBJ2-7; D may be TRBD2 (6 bases). V lost 6 bases and J 3 bases, leaving 18 bases between the germline ends. The germline gives CDR1 MNHNS, CDR2 SASEGT. The CDR3 spans 15 residues. CDR3 coding DNA: TGTGCCAGCAGCCAAACGTGGGACTCTCGCTACGAGCAGTACTTC. Its translation: CASSQTWDSRYEQYF.

The chain carries TRBV18 and TRBJ2-1; 8 nucleotides align to TRBD1. The CDR3 consists of 15 residues. Germline-derived CDR1 and CDR2 are KGHSH and LQKENI. J lost 3 bases, V lost 4 bases, and 5 bases had no gene match. Here the CDR3 DNA reads TGTGCCAGCTCACTGGGACAGGTGGTCTACAATGAGCAGTTCTTC. Its protein is CASSLGQVVYNEQFF.

The chain links TRBV30 to TRBJ2-5; D is undetermined. From germline, CDR1 is GTSNPN and CDR2 SVGIG (reference sequence). V dropped 7 bases and J dropped 1 base, with 7 bases sitting between them. The CDR3 runs to 11 residues. The CDR3 sequence: CASGPQETQYF. The CDR3 bases are TGTGCCTCTGGGCCCCAAGAGACCCAGTACTTC.

The chain couples TRBV18 to TRBJ1-2, with D maybe TRBD1 (5 bases). The CDR3 is 15 residues long. Deletions cut 2 bases from V and 4 bases from J, with 14 bases between. The germline CDR1 and CDR2 sequences are KGHSH and LQKENI. CDR3 sequence: CASSPTGEAVYGYTF. DNA of the CDR3: TGTGCCAGCTCACCAACGGGGGAGGCGGTCTATGGCTACACCTTC. Supplemented by reference TRBV18 and TRBJ1-2, the full variable domain reads NAGVMQNPRHLVRRRGQEARLRCSPMKGHSHVYWYRQLPEEGLKFMVYLQKENIIDESGMPKERFSAEFPKEGPSILRIQQVVRGDSAAYFCASSPTGEAVYGYTFGSGTRLTVV.

Of note for this clone: Other DNA sequences of this sample code for an identical CDR3. This chain connects TRBV29-1 to TRBJ2-7; D tentatively fits TRBD1 or TRBD2 (5 bases each). Germline CDR1 reads SQVTM; CDR2 reads ANQGSEA. CDR3 length equals 12 residues. V was cut by 5 bases and J by 2 bases, with 10 bases left in between. Here the CDR3 reads CSVSGGTYEQYF. CDR3 nucleotide sequence: TGCAGCGTTTCTGGGGGAACCTACGAGCAGTACTTC.

The chain carries TRBV5-5 and TRBJ1-2; the match to TRBD1 covers 7 bases. The CDR3 is 14 amino acids. Per germline, CDR1 SGHKS and CDR2 YYEKEE (reference sequence). Trimming took 4 bases from V and 3 from J; bases not matched to a gene: 6. Written as DNA, the CDR3 is TGTGCCAGCAGCCCCGGACAGGACTACTATGGCTACACCTTC. This codes for CASSPGQDYYGYTF.

The chain links TRBV7-2 to TRBJ2-3, with D perhaps TRBD1 (5 bases). The CDR3 extends over 15 amino acids. CDR1 is SGHTA and CDR2 is FQGNSA in the germline V gene. V lost 5 bases to trimming and J lost 0 bases, with 12 bases between them. The chain's CDR3 is CASSRQRSSTDTQYF. The CDR3 DNA reads as TGTGCCAGCAGCCGACAGAGATCTAGCACAGATACGCAGTATTTT.

The chain combines TRBV7-8 with TRBJ2-7; maybe TRBD1 (6 bases). This CDR3 has 15 amino acids. In germline, CDR1 is SGHVS, CDR2 FQNEAQ. The V gene lost 0 bases and the J gene lost 3 bases, with 12 bases spanning the gap. CDR3 in DNA: TGTGCCAGCAGCTTAGCGTTTGTAGGGGGCTACGAGCAGTACTTC. The encoded protein is CASSLAFVGGYEQYF. Drawing the rest from reference TRBV7-8 and TRBJ2-7, the complete variable domain is GAGVSQSPRYKVAKRGQDVALRCDPISGHVSLFWYQQALGQGPEFLTYFQNEAQLDKSGLPSDRFFAERPEGSVSTLKIQRTQQEDSAVYLCASSLAFVGGYEQYFGPGTRLTVT.

The chain joins TRBV21-1 to TRBJ1-5. TRBV21-1 is recorded as a pseudogene. The CDR3 runs to 17 residues. For the CDR3, the DNA is TGTGCCAGCACCTCGGGGGAACCACAGAATAGCAATCAGCCCCAGCATTTT. This gives the protein CASTSGEPQNSNQPQHF.

The V call is TRBV28, the J call TRBJ2-2; TRBD2 might be the D (5 bases). CDR1 and CDR2 from the germline V gene are MDHEN and SYDVKM. The V end was cut by 4 bases, the J end by 0 bases, with 9 bases between. The CDR3 has 15 residues. This CDR3 is CASSSPGANTGELFF. DNA for the CDR3: TGTGCCAGCAGTTCTCCCGGGGCGAACACCGGGGAGCTGTTTTTT.

The rearrangement links TRBV30 to TRBJ1-2, with a possible D match to TRBD1 (5 bases). This CDR3 spans 14 amino acids. CDR1 is GTSNPN, CDR2 SVGIG, per germline (reference sequence). The V gene lost 4 bases and the J gene lost 5 bases, with 17 bases spanning the gap. The CDR3 DNA is TGTGCCTGGAACCCAGGGATCGACGGGTATGGCTACACCTTC. Protein sequence: CAWNPGIDGYGYTF.

As to this clone: Other nucleotide sequences in the sample specify the same CDR3. V gene TRBV5-4 combines with J gene TRBJ2-5, with no clear D. Trimming shortened V by 0 bases and J by 2 bases, and 8 bases separated the two germline ends. The germline V gene encodes CDR1 SGHNT and CDR2 YYREEE (reference sequence). The length of the CDR3 is 14 residues. The CDR3 coding sequence is TGTGCCAGCAGCTTGGGTGGGCAGCAAGAGACCCAGTACTTC. This codes for CASSLGGQQETQYF.

This clone was picked up one time. This chain joins TRBV6-1 and TRBJ1-6; weak D call: TRBD1 (5 bases). Germline CDR1 is MNHNS and CDR2 is SASEGT. V gave up 6 bases and J gave up 7 bases, with 16 bases separating them. The CDR3 has 15 residues. CDR3 amino acids: CASRGHQGGNSPLHF. CDR3 DNA: TGTGCCAGCAGGGGCCATCAGGGTGGGAATTCACCCCTCCACTTT.

Details on this clone: At one boundary the junction diverges from the germline segment, which might be a read error. The same CDR3 also results from other DNA sequences found in this sample. This chain links TRBV6-5 with TRBJ2-7, with D maybe TRBD2 (6 bases). CDR3 size: 16 residues. The germline CDR1 and CDR2 sequences are MNHEY and SVGAGI. CDR3 amino acids: CASSYSWLAMTYEQYF. The CDR3 DNA is TGTGCCAGCAGTTACTCATGGCTAGCGATGACCTATGAGCAGTACTTC.

The rearrangement uses TRBV30 and TRBJ1-4, with TRBD1 matching 11 bases. This CDR3 is 14 amino acids long. Germline assignment: CDR1 GTSNPN and CDR2 SVGIG (reference sequence). With V trimmed by 1 base and J by 6 bases, 1 base remained unmatched. The CDR3 loop reads CAWSGGQGDEKLFF. The CDR3 bases are TGTGCCTGGAGTGGGGGACAGGGGGATGAAAAACTGTTTTTT.

The V call is TRBV19, the J call TRBJ2-7, with D unclear. CDR3 length: 13 amino acids. Germline assignment: CDR1 LNHDA and CDR2 SQIVND (reference sequence). V lost 5 bases to trimming and J lost 0 bases, with 8 bases between them. The CDR3 DNA reads as TGTGCCAGTAGTGTATTCGGCTCCTACGAGCAGTACTTC. Its translation is CASSVFGSYEQYF.

This chain uses TRBV7-9 with TRBJ2-1, with TRBD2 matching over 13 bases. V gave up 5 bases and J gave up 5 bases; unmatched junction bases: 6. The germline gives CDR1 SEHNR, CDR2 FQNEAQ (reference sequence). The CDR3 is made up of 16 amino acids. For the CDR3, the DNA is TGTGCCAGCAGCCCTCGACTAGCGGGAGGTAACAATGAGCAGTTCTTC. Amino acid sequence: CASSPRLAGGNNEQFF. Filled out from reference TRBV7-9 and TRBJ2-1, the complete variable domain reads DTGVSQNPRHKITKRGQNVTFRCDPISEHNRLYWYRQTLGQGPEFLTYFQNEAQLEKSRLLSDRFSAERPKGSFSTLEIQRTEQGDSAMYLCASSPRLAGGNNEQFFGPGTRLTVL.

This clone is a singleton in its sample. The chain recombines TRBV7-9 with TRBJ1-4; D not certain. Germline values: CDR1 SEHNR, CDR2 FQNEAQ (reference sequence). V lost 2 bases and J 0 bases, leaving 4 bases between the germline ends. The CDR3 consists of 14 residues. DNA of the CDR3: TGTGCCAGCAGCTTAATCTCAACTAATGAAAAACTGTTTTTT. Translation: CASSLISTNEKLFF. Variable domain in full (rest from reference TRBV7-9 and TRBJ1-4): DTGVSQNPRHKITKRGQNVTFRCDPISEHNRLYWYRQTLGQGPEFLTYFQNEAQLEKSRLLSDRFSAERPKGSFSTLEIQRTEQGDSAMYLCASSLISTNEKLFFGSGTQLSVL.

To note about this clone: The junction departs from germline at one end; a sequencing error may be responsible. DNA of the CDR3: TGTGCTAGCAGCTCCCGGATAGCGGTTATGAATGAGCAGTTCTTC. Translated: CASSSRIAVMNEQFF. This chain uses TRBV7-7 with TRBJ2-1, with D possibly matching TRBD2 (6 bases). Germline V gene lookup returns CDR1 SSHAT and CDR2 FNYEAQ (reference sequence). This CDR3 has 15 residues.

The gene calls are TRBV4-1 and TRBJ2-7; no definite D call. The ends were cut back, 1 base at V and 1 base at J, with 11 bases in the middle. The length of the CDR3 is 15 residues. CDR1 is MGHRA, CDR2 YSYEKL, per germline. CDR3 amino acids: CASSQGTSRSYEQYF. The CDR3, as DNA: TGCGCCAGCAGCCAAGGTACTTCCAGGTCCTACGAGCAGTACTTC.

The chain links TRBV4-2 to TRBJ1-6; no clear D gene. This CDR3 comprises 15 residues. CDR1 and CDR2 (germline): LGHNA, YNFKEQ. Trimming removed 0 bases from V and 7 bases from J, with 10 bases in between. CDR3 residues: CASSQDGQRNSPLHF. CDR3 sequence (DNA): TGTGCCAGCAGCCAAGACGGGCAGAGGAATTCACCCCTCCACTTT.